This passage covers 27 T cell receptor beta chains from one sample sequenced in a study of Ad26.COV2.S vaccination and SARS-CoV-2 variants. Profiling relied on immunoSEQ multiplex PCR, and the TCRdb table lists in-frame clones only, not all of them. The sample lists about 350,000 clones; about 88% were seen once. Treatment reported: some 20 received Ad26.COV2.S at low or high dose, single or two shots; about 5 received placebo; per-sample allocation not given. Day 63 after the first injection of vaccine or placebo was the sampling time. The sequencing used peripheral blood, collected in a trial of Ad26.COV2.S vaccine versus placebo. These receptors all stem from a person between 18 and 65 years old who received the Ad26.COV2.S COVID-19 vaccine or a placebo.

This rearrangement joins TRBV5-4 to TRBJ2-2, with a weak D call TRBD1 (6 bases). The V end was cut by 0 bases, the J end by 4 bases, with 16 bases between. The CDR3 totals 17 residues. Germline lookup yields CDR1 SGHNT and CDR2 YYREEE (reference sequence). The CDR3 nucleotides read TGTGCCAGCAGCTTGGGGGCAGGGGCTTATAGCACCGGGGAGCTGTTTTTT. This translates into CASSLGAGAYSTGELFF.

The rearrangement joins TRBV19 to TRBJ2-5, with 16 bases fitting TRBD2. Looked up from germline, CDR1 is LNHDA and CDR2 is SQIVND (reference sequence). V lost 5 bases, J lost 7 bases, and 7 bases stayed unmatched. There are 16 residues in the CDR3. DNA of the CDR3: TGTGCCAGTAGTGAGGTTGGGACTAGCGGGGGGGGGACCCAGTACTTC. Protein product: CASSEVGTSGGGTQYF.

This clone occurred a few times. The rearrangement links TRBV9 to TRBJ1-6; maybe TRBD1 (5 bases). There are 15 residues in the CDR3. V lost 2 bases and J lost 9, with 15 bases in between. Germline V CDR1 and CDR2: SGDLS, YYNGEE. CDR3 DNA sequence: TGTGCCAGCAGCGTGGGTGGCAGGGAGGCTTCACCCCTCCACTTT. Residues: CASSVGGREASPLHF.

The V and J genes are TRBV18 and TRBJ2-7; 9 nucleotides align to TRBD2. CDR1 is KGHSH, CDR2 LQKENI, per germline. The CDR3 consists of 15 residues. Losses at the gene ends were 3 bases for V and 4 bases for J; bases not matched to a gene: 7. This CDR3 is CASSPSGRTVYEQYF. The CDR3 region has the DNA TGTGCCAGCTCACCTAGCGGGAGAACGGTATACGAGCAGTACTTC.

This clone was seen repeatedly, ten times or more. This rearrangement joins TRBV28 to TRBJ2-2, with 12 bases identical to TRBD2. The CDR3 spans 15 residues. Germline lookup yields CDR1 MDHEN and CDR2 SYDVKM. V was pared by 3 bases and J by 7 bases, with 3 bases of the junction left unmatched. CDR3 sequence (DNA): TGTGCCAGCAGTTTTCTAGCGGGGGGGCGCGGGGAGCTGTTTTTT. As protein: CASSFLAGGRGELFF.

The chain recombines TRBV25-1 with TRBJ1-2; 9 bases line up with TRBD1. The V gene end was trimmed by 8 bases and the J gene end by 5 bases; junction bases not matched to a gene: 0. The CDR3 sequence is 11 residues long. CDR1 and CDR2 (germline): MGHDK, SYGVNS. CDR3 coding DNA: TGTGCCAGCGGACAGGGGTATGGCTACACCTTC. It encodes CASGQGYGYTF.

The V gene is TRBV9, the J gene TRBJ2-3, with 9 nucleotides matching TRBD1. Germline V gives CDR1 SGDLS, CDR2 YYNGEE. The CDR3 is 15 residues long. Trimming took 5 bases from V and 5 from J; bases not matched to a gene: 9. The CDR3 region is CASSRRDREIDTQYF. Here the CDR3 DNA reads TGTGCCAGCAGTCGCCGGGACAGGGAGATAGATACGCAGTATTTT. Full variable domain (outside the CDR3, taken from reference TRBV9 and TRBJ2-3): DSGVTQTPKHLITATGQRVTLRCSPRSGDLSVYWYQQSLDQGLQFLIQYYNGEERAKGNILERFSAQQFPDLHSELNLSSLELGDSALYFCASSRRDREIDTQYFGPGTRLTVL.

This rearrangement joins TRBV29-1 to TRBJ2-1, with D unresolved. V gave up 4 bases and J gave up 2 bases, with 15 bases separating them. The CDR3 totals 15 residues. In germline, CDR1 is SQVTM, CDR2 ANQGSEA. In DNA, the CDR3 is TGCAGCGTTGTAATGAGCCCCCTAACCTACAATGAGCAGTTCTTC. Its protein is CSVVMSPLTYNEQFF.

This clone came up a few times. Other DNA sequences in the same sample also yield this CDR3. CDR3 in amino acids: CASSQGASSYEQYF. The CDR3 DNA is TGCGCCAGCAGCCAAGGGGCGAGCTCCTACGAGCAGTACTTC. J is TRBJ2-7 and V is TRBV4-3; D is unresolved. The V end was cut by 1 base, the J end by 0 bases, with 7 bases between. Germline V gene data show CDR1 as LGHNA and CDR2 as YSLEER. The CDR3 length is 14 residues.

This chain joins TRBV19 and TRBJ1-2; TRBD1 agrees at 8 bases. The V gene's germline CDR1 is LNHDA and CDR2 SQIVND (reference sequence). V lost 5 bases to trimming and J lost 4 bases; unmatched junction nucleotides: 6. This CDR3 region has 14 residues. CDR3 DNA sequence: TGTGCCAGTAGTCCTCGGACAGGGACCTATGGCTACACCTTC. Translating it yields CASSPRTGTYGYTF.

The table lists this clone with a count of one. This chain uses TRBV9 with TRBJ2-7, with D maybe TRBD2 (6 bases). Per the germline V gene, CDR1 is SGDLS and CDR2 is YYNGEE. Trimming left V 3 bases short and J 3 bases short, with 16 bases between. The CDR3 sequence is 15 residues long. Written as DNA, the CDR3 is TGTGCCAGCAGCGAAGGGGACTCTACCTACTACGAGCAGTACTTC. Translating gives CASSEGDSTYYEQYF.

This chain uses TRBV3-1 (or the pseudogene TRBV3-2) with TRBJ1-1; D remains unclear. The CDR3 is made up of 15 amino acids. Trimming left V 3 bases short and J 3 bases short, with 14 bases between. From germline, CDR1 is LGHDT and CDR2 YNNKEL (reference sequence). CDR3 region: CASSHSGKGDTEAFF. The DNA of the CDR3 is TGTGCCAGCAGCCACTCGGGAAAGGGAGACACTGAAGCTTTCTTT.

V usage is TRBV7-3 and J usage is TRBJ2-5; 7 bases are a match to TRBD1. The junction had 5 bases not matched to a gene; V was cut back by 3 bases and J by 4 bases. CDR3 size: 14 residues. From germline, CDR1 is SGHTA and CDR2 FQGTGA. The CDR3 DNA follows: TGTGCCAGCAGCTTTACAGGGGATGGAGAGACCCAGTACTTC. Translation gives CASSFTGDGETQYF.

The CDR3 sequence: CASSISGGGTDTQYF. The CDR3 DNA sequence: TGTGCCAGCAGCATTAGCGGGGGTGGCACAGATACGCAGTATTTT. The genes are TRBV9 and TRBJ2-3; 9 nucleotides line up with TRBD2. The junction had 4 bases not matched to a gene; V was cut back by 4 bases and J by 1 base. The CDR3 length is 15 residues. Germline V lookup: CDR1 SGDLS, CDR2 YYNGEE.

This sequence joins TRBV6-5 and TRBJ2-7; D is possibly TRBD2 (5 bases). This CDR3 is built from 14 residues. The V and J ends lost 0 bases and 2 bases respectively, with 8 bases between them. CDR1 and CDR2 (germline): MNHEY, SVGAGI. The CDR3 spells CASSYSRTAYEQYF. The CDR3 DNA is TGTGCCAGCAGTTACTCCCGGACTGCCTACGAGCAGTACTTC.

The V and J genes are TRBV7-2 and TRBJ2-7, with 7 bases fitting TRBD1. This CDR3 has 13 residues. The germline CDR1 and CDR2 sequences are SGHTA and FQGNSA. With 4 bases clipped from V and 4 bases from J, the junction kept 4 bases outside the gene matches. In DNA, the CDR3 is TGTGCCAGCAGCTCGTACAGGGGATACGAGCAGTACTTC. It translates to CASSSYRGYEQYF. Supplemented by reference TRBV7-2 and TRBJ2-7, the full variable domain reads GAGVSQSPSNKVTEKGKDVELRCDPISGHTALYWYRQSLGQGLEFLIYFQGNSAPDKSGLPSDRFSAERTGGSVSTLTIQRTQQEDSAVYLCASSSYRGYEQYFGPGTRLTVT.

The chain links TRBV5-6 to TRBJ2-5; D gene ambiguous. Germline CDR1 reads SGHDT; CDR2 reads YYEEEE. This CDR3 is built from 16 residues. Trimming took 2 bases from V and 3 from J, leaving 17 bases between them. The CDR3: CASSLGSLTLKETQYF. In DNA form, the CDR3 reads TGTGCCAGCAGCTTAGGGTCACTCACTCTTAAAGAGACCCAGTACTTC.

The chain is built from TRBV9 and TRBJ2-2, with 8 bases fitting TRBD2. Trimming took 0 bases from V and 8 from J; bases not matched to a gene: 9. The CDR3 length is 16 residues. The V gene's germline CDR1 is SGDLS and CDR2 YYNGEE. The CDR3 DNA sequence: TGTGCCAGCAGCGTAGAACTAGCGGCCGGGACAGGGGAGCTGTTTTTT. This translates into CASSVELAAGTGELFF.

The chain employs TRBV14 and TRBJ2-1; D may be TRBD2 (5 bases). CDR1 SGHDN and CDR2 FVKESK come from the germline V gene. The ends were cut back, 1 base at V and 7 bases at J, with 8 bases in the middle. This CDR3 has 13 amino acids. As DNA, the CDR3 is TGTGCCAGCAGCCAAGTTAGCGTTAATGAGCAGTTCTTC. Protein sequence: CASSQVSVNEQFF.

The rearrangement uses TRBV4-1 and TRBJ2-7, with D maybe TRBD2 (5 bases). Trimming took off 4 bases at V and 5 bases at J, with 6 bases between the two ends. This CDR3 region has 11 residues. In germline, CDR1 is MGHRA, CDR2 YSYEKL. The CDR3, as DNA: TGCGCCAGCAGCCCCGGGGACGAGCAGTACTTC. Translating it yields CASSPGDEQYF.

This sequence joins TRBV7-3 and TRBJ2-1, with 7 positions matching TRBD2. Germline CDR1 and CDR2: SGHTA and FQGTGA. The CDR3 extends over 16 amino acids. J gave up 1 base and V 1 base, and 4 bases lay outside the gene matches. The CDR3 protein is CASSLMVAGSYNEQFF. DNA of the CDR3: TGTGCCAGCAGCTTAATGGTAGCGGGTTCCTACAATGAGCAGTTCTTC.

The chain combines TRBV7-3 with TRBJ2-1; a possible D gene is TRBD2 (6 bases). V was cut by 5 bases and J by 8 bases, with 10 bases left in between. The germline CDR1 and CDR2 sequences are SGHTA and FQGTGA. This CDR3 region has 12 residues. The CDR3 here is CASSRDFDEQFF. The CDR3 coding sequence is TGTGCCAGCAGCCGGGACTTCGATGAGCAGTTCTTC.

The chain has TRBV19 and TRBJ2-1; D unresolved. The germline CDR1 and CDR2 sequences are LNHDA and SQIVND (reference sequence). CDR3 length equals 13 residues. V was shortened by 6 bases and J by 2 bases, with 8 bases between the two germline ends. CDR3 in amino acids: CASSGLPYNEQFF. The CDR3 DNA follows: TGTGCCAGTAGCGGATTGCCCTACAATGAGCAGTTCTTC.

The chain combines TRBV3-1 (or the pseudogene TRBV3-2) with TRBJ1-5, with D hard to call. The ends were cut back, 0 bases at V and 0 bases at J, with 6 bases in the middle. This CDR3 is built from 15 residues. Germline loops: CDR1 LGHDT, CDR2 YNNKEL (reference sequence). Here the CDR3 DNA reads TGTGCCAGCAGCCAAGACGTAAGTAGCAATCAGCCCCAGCATTTT. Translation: CASSQDVSSNQPQHF.

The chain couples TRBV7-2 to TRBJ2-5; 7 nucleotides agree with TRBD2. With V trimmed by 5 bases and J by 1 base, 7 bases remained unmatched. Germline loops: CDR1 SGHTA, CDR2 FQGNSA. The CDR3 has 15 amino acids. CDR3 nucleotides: TGTGCCAGCAGCAAACCAGCGGGAATCCAAGAGACCCAGTACTTC. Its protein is CASSKPAGIQETQYF. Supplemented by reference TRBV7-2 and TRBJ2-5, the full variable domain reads GAGVSQSPSNKVTEKGKDVELRCDPISGHTALYWYRQSLGQGLEFLIYFQGNSAPDKSGLPSDRFSAERTGGSVSTLTIQRTQQEDSAVYLCASSKPAGIQETQYFGPGTRLLVL.

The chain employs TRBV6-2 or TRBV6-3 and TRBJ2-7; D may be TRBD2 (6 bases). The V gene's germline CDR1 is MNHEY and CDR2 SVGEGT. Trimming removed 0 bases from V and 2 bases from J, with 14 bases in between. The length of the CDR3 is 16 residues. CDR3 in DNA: TGTGCCAGCAGTTACTCATTTGGAGGGAATCCCTACGAGCAGTACTTC. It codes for CASSYSFGGNPYEQYF.

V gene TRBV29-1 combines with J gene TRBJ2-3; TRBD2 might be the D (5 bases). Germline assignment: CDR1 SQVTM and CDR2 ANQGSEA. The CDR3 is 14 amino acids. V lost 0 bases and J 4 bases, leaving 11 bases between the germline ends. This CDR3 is CSVEDLAGADTQYF. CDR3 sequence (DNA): TGCAGCGTTGAAGATCTTGCCGGGGCAGATACGCAGTATTTT.